The clone carrying this T cell receptor beta chain was seen at least ten times. The time point denotes: persistent/refractory GD, antithyroid drugs over 5 years with positive TRAb. With RNA extracted from PBMCs as input, the TCR library was made. This CDR3 contains 16 residues. V was pared by 6 bases and J by 0 bases, with 15 bases between. Per germline, CDR1 MDHEN and CDR2 SYDVKM. The sample is drawn from a study of regulatory T cells in long-lasting Graves disease. The TCR beta library used iRepertoire HTBI primers with Arm-PCR amplification of CDR3. TCRdb independently ran MiXCR on the multiplex PCR reads; one entry per CDR3 protein. The sample lists 400,000 or so distinct CDR3 sequences, around 20% occurring once.

This material consisted of peripheral blood mononuclear cells (PBMCs), taken when the disease was refractory, from a patient treated with antithyroid drugs. This receptor was obtained from a female donor with Graves disease. This chain uses TRBV28 with TRBJ1-3; D possibly corresponds to TRBD1 (5 bases). CDR3 in amino acids: CASSPSGRYSGNTIYF. For the CDR3, the DNA is TGTGCCAGCAGCCCATCGGGACGTTACTCTGGAAACACCATATATTTT.